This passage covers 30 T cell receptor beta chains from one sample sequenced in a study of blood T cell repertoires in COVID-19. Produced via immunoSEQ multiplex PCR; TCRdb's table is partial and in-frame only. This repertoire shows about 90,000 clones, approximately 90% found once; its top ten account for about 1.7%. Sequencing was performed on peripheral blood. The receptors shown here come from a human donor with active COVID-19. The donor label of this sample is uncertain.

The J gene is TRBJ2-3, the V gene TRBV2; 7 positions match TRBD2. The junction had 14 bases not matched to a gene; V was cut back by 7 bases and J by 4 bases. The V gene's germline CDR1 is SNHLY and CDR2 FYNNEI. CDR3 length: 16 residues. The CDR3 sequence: CASKERGGVAPDTQYF. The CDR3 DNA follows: TGTGCCAGCAAAGAGCGGGGCGGGGTAGCCCCAGATACGCAGTATTTT.

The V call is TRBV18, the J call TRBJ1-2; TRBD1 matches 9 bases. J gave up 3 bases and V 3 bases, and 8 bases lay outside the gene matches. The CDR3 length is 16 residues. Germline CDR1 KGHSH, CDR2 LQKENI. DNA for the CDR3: TGTGCCAGCTCACCGGCTCCGGGACAGGGCGACTATGGCTACACCTTC. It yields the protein CASSPAPGQGDYGYTF.

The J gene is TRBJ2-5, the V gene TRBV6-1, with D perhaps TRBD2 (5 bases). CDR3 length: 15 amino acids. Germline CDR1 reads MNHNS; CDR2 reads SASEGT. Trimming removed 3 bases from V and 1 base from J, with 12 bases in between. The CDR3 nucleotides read TGTGCCAGCAGTGATCAGGTCCGGGGCCAAGAGACCCAGTACTTC. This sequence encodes CASSDQVRGQETQYF.

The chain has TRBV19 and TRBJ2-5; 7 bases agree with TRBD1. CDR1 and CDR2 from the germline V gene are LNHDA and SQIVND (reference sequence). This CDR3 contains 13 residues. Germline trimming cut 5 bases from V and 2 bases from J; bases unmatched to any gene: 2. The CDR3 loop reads CASSGDRQETQYF. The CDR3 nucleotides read TGTGCCAGTAGTGGGGACAGACAAGAGACCCAGTACTTC. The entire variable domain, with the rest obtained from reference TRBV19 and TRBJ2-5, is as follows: DGGITQSPKYLFRKEGQNVTLSCEQNLNHDAMYWYRQDPGQGLRLIYYSQIVNDFQKGDIAEGYSVSREKKESFPLTVTSAQKNPTAFYLCASSGDRQETQYFGPGTRLLVL.

DNA for the CDR3: TGTGCCAGCAGCCAAGATTTCAGCGGGGGGGCCCGGGAGACCCAGTACTTC. This translates into CASSQDFSGGARETQYF. The rearrangement uses TRBV3-1 (or the pseudogene TRBV3-2) and TRBJ2-5; TRBD2 matches 10 bases. Germline V lookup: CDR1 LGHDT, CDR2 YNNKEL (reference sequence). The CDR3 contains 17 residues. V lost 0 bases and J lost 5; bases outside the gene matches: 9.

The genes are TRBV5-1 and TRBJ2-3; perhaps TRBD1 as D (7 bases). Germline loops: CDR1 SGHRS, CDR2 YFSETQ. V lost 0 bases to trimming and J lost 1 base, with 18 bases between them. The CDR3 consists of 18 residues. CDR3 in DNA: TGCGCCAGCAGCTTGGAGGGGGGACAGACGCTACGCACAGATACGCAGTATTTT. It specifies CASSLEGGQTLRTDTQYF.

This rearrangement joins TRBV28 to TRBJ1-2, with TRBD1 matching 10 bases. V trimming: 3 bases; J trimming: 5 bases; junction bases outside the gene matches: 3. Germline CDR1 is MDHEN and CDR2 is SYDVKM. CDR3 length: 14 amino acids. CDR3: CASSFPGQGYGYTF. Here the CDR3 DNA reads TGTGCCAGCAGTTTCCCGGGACAGGGGTATGGCTACACCTTC.

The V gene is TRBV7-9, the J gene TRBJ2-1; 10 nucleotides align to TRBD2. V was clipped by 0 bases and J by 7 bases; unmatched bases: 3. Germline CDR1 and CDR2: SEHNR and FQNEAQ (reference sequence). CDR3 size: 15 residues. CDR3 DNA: TGTGCCAGCAGCTTAGCGCTAGCGGGGGAAAATGAGCAGTTCTTC. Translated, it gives CASSLALAGENEQFF.

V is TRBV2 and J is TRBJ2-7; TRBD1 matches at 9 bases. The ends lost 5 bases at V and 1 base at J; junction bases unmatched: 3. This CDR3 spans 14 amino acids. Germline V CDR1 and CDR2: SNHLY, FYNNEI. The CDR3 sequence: CASSSGTGSYEQYF. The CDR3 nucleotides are TGTGCCAGCAGTTCCGGGACAGGGTCCTACGAGCAGTACTTC.

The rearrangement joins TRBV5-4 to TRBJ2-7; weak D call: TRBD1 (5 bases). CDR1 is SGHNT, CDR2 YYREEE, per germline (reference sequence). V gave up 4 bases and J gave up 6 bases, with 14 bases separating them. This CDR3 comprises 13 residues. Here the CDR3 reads CASSPPVGREQYF. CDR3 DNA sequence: TGTGCCAGCAGCCCCCCGGTGGGGCGCGAGCAGTACTTC.

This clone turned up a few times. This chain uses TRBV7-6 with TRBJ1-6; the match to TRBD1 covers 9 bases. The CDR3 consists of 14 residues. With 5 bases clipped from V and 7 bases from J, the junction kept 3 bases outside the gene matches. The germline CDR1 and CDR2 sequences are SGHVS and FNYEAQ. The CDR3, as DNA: TGTGCCAGCAGCAAGGACAGGGGAAATTCACCCCTCCACTTT. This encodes CASSKDRGNSPLHF.

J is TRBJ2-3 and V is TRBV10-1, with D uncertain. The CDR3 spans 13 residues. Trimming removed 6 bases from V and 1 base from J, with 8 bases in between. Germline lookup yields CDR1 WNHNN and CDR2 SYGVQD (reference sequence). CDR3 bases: TGCGCCAGCAGCCTCTCGGGCACAGATACGCAGTATTTT. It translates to CASSLSGTDTQYF.

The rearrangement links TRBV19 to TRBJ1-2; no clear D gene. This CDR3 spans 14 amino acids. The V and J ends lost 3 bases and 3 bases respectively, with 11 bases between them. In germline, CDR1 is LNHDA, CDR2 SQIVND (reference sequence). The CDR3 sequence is CASSMGELDYGYTF. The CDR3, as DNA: TGTGCCAGTAGTATGGGAGAATTGGACTATGGCTACACCTTC.

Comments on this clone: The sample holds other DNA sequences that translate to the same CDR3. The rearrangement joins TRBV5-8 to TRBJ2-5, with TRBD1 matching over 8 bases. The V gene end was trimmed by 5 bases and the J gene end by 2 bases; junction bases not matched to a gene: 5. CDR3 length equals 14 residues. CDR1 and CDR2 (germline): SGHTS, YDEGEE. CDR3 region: CASSPGQGQETQYF. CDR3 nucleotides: TGTGCCAGCAGTCCTGGACAGGGACAAGAGACCCAGTACTTC.

The CDR3 spells CASSWGGGHEQFF. The DNA of the CDR3 is TGTGCCAGCAGTTGGGGCGGGGGTCATGAGCAGTTCTTC. The chain carries TRBV27 and TRBJ2-1; 7 nucleotides align to TRBD2. Germline lookup yields CDR1 MNHEY and CDR2 SMNVEV (reference sequence). V lost 4 bases and J lost 8; bases outside the gene matches: 5. This CDR3 region has 13 residues.

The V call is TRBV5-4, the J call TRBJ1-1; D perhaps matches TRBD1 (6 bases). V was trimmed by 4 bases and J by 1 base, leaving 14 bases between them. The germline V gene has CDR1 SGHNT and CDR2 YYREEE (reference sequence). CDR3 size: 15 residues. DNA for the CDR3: TGTGCCAGCAGCGCCACGTGGGGGCGGAACACTGAAGCTTTCTTT. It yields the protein CASSATWGRNTEAFF.

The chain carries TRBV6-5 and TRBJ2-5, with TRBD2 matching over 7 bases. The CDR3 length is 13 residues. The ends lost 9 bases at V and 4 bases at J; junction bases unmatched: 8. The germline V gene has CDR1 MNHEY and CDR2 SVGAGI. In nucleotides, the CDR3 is TGTGCCAGTGGAGCGGGGTGGGGAGAGACCCAGTACTTC. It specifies CASGAGWGETQYF.

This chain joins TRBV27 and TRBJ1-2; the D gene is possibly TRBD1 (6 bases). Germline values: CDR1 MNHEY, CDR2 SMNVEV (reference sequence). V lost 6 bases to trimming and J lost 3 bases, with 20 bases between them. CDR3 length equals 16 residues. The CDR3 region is CASSPMDSPGYYGYTF. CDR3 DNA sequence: TGTGCCAGCAGCCCTATGGACAGTCCAGGATACTATGGCTACACCTTC.

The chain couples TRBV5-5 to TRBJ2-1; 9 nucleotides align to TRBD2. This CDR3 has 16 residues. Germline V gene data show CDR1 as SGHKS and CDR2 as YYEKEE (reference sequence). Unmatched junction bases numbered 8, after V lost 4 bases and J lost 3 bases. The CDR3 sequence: CASSSGRGGIYNEQFF. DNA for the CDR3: TGTGCCAGCAGCAGCGGGCGGGGGGGGATCTACAATGAGCAGTTCTTC.

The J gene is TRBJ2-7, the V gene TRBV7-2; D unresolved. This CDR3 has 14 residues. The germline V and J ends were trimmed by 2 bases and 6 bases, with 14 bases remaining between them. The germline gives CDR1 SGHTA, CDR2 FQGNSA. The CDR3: CASSLSLLLSEQYF. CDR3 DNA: TGTGCCAGCAGCTTATCCCTACTTTTATCCGAGCAGTACTTC.

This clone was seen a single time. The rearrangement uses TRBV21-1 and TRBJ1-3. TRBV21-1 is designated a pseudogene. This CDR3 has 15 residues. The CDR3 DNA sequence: TGTGCCAGCAGCAATTCGACGGGGTCTGGAAACACCATATATTTT. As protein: CASSNSTGSGNTIYF.

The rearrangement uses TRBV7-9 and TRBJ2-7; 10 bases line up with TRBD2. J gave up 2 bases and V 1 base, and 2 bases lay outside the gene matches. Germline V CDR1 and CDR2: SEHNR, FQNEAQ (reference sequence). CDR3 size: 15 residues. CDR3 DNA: TGTGCCAGCAGCTTAGAAGCGGGGGGGGCCTACGAGCAGTACTTC. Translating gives CASSLEAGGAYEQYF.

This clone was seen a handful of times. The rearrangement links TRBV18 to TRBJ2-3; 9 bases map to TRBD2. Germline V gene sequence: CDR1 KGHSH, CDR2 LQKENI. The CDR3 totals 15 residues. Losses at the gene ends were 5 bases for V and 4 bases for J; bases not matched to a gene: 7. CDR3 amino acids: CASSSGLAMADTQYF. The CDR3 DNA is TGTGCCAGCTCATCCGGACTAGCGATGGCAGATACGCAGTATTTT.

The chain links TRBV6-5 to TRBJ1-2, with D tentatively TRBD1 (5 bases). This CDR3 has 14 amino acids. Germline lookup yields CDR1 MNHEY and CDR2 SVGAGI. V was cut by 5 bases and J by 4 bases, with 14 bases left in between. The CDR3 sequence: CASSPLGGTYGYTF. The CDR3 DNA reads TGTGCCAGCAGTCCTTTGGGGGGAACCTATGGCTACACCTTC.

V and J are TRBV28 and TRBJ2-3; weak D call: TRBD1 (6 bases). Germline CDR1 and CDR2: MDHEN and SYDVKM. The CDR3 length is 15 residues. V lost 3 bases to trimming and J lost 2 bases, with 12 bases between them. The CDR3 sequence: CASSFNRVYTDTQYF. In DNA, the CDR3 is TGTGCCAGCAGTTTTAACAGGGTCTACACAGATACGCAGTATTTT.

The CDR3 region has the DNA TGTGCCAGCAGTCTAAGGGCGATGACAGGGGGGTCCTACACCTTC. Protein product: CASSLRAMTGGSYTF. V gene TRBV28 combines with J gene TRBJ1-2; 9 bases agree with TRBD1. V lost 5 bases to trimming and J lost 10 bases; unmatched junction nucleotides: 14. The CDR3 runs 15 residues. CDR1 is MDHEN, CDR2 SYDVKM, per germline.

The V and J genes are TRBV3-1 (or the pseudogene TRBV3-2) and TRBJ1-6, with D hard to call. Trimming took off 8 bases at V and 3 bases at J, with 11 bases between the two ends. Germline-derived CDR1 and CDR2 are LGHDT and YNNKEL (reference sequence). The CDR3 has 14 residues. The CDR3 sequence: CASRGLSYNSPLHF. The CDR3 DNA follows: TGTGCCAGCCGCGGCCTCAGCTATAATTCACCCCTCCACTTT.

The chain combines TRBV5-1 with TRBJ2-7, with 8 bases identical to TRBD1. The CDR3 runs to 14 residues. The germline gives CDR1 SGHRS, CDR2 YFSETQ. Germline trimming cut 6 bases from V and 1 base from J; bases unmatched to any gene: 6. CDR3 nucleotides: TGCGCCAGCACACCGGGGGACAGGTCCTACGAGCAGTACTTC. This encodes CASTPGDRSYEQYF. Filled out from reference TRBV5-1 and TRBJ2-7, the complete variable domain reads KAGVTQTPRYLIKTRGQQVTLSCSPISGHRSVSWYQQTPGQGLQFLFEYFSETQRNKGNFPGRFSGRQFSNSRSEMNVSTLELGDSALYLCASTPGDRSYEQYFGPGTRLTVT.

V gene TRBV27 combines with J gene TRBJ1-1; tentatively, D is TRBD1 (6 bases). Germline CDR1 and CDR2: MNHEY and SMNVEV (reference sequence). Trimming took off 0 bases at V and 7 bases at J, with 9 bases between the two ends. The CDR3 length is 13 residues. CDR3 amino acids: CASSLSPGVEAFF. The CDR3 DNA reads TGTGCCAGCAGTTTATCGCCAGGGGTTGAAGCTTTCTTT.

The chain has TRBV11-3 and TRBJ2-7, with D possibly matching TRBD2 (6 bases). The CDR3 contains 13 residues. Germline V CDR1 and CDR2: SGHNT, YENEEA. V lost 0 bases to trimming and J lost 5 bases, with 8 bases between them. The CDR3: CASSLEREDEQYF. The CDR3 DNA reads TGTGCCAGCAGCTTAGAAAGGGAGGACGAGCAGTACTTC. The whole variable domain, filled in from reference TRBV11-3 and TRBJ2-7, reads EAGVVQSPRYKIIEKKQPVAFWCNPISGHNTLYWYLQNLGQGPELLIRYENEEAVDDSQLPKDRFSAERLKGVDSTLKIQPAELGDSAVYLCASSLEREDEQYFGPGTRLTVT.